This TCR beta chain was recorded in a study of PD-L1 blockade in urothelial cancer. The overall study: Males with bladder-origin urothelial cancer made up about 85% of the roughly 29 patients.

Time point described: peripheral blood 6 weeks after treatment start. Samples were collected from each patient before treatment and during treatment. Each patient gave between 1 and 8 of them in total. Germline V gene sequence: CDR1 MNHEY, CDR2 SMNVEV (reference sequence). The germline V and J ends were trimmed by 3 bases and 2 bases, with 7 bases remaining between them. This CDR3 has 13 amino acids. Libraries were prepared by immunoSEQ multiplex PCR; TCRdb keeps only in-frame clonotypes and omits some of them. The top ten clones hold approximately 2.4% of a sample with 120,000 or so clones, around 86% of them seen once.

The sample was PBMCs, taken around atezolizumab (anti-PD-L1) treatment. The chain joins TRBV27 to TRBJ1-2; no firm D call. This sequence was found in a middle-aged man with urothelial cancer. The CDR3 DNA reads TGTGCCAGCAGTTTTAGACAAAACTATGGCTACACCTTC. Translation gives CASSFRQNYGYTF.